This is a list of T cell receptor beta chains from one sample in a study of shared clonotypes between healthy human individuals. The table came from immunoSEQ multiplex PCR; TCRdb's copy has only in-frame clones and leaves some out. Of roughly 490,000 clones listed, 70% to 85% are singletons. What was sequenced was PBMCs. These receptors were collected from a woman aged 40 to 50 in good health. Some clones in this sample may be carry-over from other donors' samples. CDR3s include the opening cysteine and the closing phenylalanine or tryptophan. The order of the fields is clone size, V gene, D gene, J gene, CDR3 length, CDR3 protein, CDR3 DNA. D genes are given only for firm matches. Only some rows state a clone size, as once, few, many or a class for expanded clones.

NA,TRBV6-5,NA,TRBJ2-7,14,CASSYRARTYEQYF,TGTGCCAGCAGTTATAGGGCTCGAACCTACGAGCAGTACTTC
NA,TRBV7-9,NA,TRBJ1-2,13,CASSLLENYGYTF,TGTGCCAGCAGCTTACTGGAGAACTATGGCTACACCTTC
NA,TRBV5-4,TRBD2,TRBJ2-5,15,CASRWGLAVQETQYF,TGTGCCAGCAGGTGGGGACTAGCGGTACAAGAGACCCAGTACTTC
NA,TRBV29-1,NA,TRBJ2-7,18,CSVEGPIKGAGYSYEQYF,TGCAGCGTTGAAGGCCCGATCAAGGGAGCAGGTTATAGCTACGAGCAGTACTTC
NA,TRBV20-1,NA,TRBJ1-2,11,CSASTIYGYTF,TGCAGTGCTAGCACAATATATGGCTACACCTTC
NA,TRBV12-2,NA,TRBJ2-3,14,CASRLVGATDTQYF,TGTGCAAGTCGCTTGGTGGGTGCCACAGATACGCAGTATTTT
NA,TRBV5-6,NA,TRBJ2-2,15,CASSPKDWNIGELFF,TGTGCCAGCAGCCCTAAAGACTGGAACATCGGGGAGCTGTTTTTT
NA,TRBV9,TRBD2,TRBJ2-7,15,CASSVATTSGYEQYF,TGTGCCAGCAGCGTAGCAACCACTAGCGGCTACGAGCAGTACTTC
NA,TRBV5-1,TRBD1,TRBJ2-2,14,CASSAGQATRELFF,TGCGCCAGCAGTGCGGGACAGGCCACCCGGGAGCTGTTTTTT
once,TRBV27,NA,TRBJ2-5,16,CASSLSRARYPETQYF,TGTGCCAGCAGTTTATCCCGGGCCCGGTATCCGGAGACCCAGTACTTC
NA,TRBV6-1,NA,TRBJ1-5,15,CASTKGRGAGQPQHF,TGTGCCAGCACTAAGGGTCGGGGCGCAGGGCAGCCCCAGCATTTT
few,TRBV28,TRBD2,TRBJ2-7,17,CASRPAGTSGRAREQYF,TGTGCCAGCAGGCCTGCTGGGACTAGCGGGAGGGCCCGCGAGCAGTACTTC
NA,TRBV6-4,NA,TRBJ1-1,15,CASSLRTPMNTEAFF,TGTGCCAGCAGTTTACGGACACCCATGAACACTGAAGCTTTCTTT
few,TRBV5-5,NA,TRBJ1-1,15,CASSPHTPSPTEAFF,TGTGCCAGCAGTCCGCATACTCCCAGCCCCACTGAAGCTTTCTTT
NA,TRBV28,TRBD2,TRBJ2-7,16,CASTGLADSGRYEQYF,TGTGCCAGCACGGGACTAGCGGATTCAGGGAGGTACGAGCAGTACTTC
once,TRBV2,NA,TRBJ1-3,15,CASSGLTVSGNTIYF,TGTGCCAGCAGTGGGTTGACCGTCTCTGGAAACACCATATATTTT
NA,TRBV7-2,TRBD2,TRBJ2-5,16,CASSILGLAGEETQYF,TGTGCCAGCAGCATACTCGGACTAGCGGGAGAAGAGACCCAGTACTTC
NA,TRBV11-3,NA,TRBJ2-1,14,CASSLVGGYNEQFF,TGTGCCAGCAGCTTAGTTGGGGGGTACAATGAGCAGTTCTTC
NA,TRBV18,TRBD1,TRBJ1-1,15,CASSPRDRPHTEAFF,TGTGCCAGCTCGCCCCGGGACAGACCTCACACTGAAGCTTTCTTT
once,TRBV9,NA,TRBJ2-5,16,CASSPRPPGVGETQYF,TGTGCCAGCAGCCCCCGCCCGCCGGGAGTTGGGGAGACCCAGTACTTC
NA,TRBV18,NA,TRBJ1-1,12,CASSQMGTEAFF,TGTGCCAGCTCACAGATGGGGACTGAAGCTTTCTTT
NA,TRBV7-3,TRBD2,TRBJ2-1,15,CASSFGTREYNEQFF,TGTGCCAGCAGCTTCGGGACTAGGGAGTACAATGAGCAGTTCTTC
NA,TRBV28,TRBD2,TRBJ2-3,16,CASSQAGPSRADTQYF,TGTGCCAGCAGTCAAGCGGGACCTTCGAGGGCAGATACGCAGTATTTT
NA,TRBV10-3,TRBD1,TRBJ2-5,14,CAISESRGRETQYF,TGTGCCATCAGTGAGTCGAGGGGGCGTGAGACCCAGTACTTC
few,TRBV28,NA,TRBJ2-3,13,CASRLDSSDTQYF,TGTGCCAGCAGATTGGACTCATCAGATACGCAGTATTTT
NA,TRBV4-3,TRBD2,TRBJ2-2,17,CASSRGLAGDFTGELFF,TGCGCCAGCAGCCGGGGACTAGCGGGGGATTTCACCGGGGAGCTGTTTTTT
NA,TRBV11-3,NA,TRBJ2-2,15,CASSLYSSNTGELFF,TGTGCCAGCAGCTTATACTCCTCTAACACCGGGGAGCTGTTTTTT